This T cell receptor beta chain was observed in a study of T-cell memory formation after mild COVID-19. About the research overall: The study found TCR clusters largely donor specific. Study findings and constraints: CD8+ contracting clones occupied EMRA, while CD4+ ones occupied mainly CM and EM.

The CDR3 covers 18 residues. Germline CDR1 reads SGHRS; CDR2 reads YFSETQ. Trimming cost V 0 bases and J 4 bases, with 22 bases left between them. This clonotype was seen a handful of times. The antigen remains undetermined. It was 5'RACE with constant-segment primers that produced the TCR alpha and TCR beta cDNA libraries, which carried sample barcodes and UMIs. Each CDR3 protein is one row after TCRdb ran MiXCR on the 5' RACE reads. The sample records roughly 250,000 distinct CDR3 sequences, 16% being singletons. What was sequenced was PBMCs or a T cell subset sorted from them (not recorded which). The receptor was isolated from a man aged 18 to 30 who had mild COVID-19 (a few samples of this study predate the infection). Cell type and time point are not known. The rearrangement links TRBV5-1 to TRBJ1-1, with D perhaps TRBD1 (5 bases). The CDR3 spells CASSLAYYYGQGLTEAFF. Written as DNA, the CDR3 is TGCGCCAGCAGCTTGGCTTATTATTACGGGCAGGGTCTCACTGAAGCTTTCTTT.